The clone carrying this TCR beta chain appeared many times. Time point meaning: newly diagnosed GD, antithyroid drugs for less than 3 months. PBMC-derived RNA was used for the TCR library. An endocrinology department in Xi'an, China, supplied the patients. This entry is derived from a study of regulatory T cells in long-lasting Graves disease. For TCR beta, libraries came from iRepertoire HTBI primers and Arm-PCR of CDR3 regions. TCRdb used MiXCR to reprocess the multiplex PCR reads, holding one entry per CDR3 protein. Here the sample spans approximately 540,000 distinct CDR3 sequences, around 13% being singletons. Germline CDR1 and CDR2: SGHTA and FQGNSA. This CDR3 has 16 amino acids. The V gene end was trimmed by 5 bases and the J gene end by 6 bases; junction bases not matched to a gene: 10. This sample also appeared in a second study, on T cells in Graves' hyperthyroidism and ophthalmopathy. From that report: Blood also contained most expanded thyroid clonotypes above 0.001.

The TCR was taken from a woman aged 25 to 39 with Graves disease. This chain uses TRBV7-2 with TRBJ2-7, with 13 bases identical to TRBD2. The sample consisted of peripheral blood mononuclear cells (PBMCs), taken at new diagnosis, from a patient treated with antithyroid drugs. The CDR3 bases are TGTGCCAGCAGCCTCCAGTCACTAGCGGGGGGGGGCGAGCAGTACTTC. Amino acids: CASSLQSLAGGGEQYF.